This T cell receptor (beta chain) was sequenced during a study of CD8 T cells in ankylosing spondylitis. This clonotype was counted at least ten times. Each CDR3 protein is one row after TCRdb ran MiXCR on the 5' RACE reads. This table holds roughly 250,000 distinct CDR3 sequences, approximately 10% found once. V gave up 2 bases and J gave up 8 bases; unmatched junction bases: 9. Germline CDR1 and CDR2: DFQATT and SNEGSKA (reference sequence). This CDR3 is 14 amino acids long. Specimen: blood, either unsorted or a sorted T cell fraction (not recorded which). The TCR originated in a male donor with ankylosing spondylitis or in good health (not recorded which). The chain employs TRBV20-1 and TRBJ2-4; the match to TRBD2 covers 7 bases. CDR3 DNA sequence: TGCAGTGCTAGACCTCTAGCGGTAGGGGACATTCAGTACTTC. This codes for CSARPLAVGDIQYF.